This TCR beta chain was documented in a study of cytomegalovirus exposure and HLA in healthy donors. The CDR3 spans 17 residues. The germline V and J ends were trimmed by 4 bases and 2 bases, with 20 bases remaining between them. As concerns this clone: The antigen is not known.

Study-level findings and limits: Among the CMV-associated chains, three were confirmed in vitro as specific for CMV antigens. The classifier reportedly diagnosed cytomegalovirus status with high specificity and sensitivity.

Clones were read by immunoSEQ multiplex PCR, and TCRdb kept only the in-frame ones, dropping some. The sample contains some 180,000 clones, more than 75% of which appear only once. The TCR was taken from a man between 25 and 39 years old in good health and CMV-seropositive. The sample was PBMCs. This rearrangement joins TRBV23-1 to TRBJ1-1; the D gene is possibly TRBD1 (6 bases). TRBV23-1 is treated as an ORF (open reading frame) with a function not yet certain. In nucleotides, the CDR3 is TGCGCCAGCAGTCGCTCGCGAGGGGGGAAGGGTAACACTGAAGCTTTCTTT. It yields the protein CASSRSRGGKGNTEAFF.